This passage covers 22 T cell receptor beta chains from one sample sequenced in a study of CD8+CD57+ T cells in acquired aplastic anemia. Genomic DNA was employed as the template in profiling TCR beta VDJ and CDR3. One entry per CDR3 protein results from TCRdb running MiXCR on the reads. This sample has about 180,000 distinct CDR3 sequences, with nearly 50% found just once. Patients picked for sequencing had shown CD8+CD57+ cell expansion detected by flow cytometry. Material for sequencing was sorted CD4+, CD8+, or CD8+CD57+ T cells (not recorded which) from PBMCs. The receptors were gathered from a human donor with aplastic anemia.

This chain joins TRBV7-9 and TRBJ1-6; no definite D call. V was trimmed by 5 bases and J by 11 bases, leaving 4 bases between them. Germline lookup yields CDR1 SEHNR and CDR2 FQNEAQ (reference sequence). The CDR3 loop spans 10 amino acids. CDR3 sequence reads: CASSPPPLHF. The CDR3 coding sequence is TGTGCCAGCAGCCCTCCACCCCTCCACTTT.

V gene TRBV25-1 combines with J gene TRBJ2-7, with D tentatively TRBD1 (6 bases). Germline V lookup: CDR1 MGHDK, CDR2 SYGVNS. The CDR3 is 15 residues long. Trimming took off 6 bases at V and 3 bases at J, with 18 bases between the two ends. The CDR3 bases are TGTGCCAGCAGCTTAGGTTCCGGCAGGGGCTACGAGCAGTACTTC. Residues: CASSLGSGRGYEQYF.

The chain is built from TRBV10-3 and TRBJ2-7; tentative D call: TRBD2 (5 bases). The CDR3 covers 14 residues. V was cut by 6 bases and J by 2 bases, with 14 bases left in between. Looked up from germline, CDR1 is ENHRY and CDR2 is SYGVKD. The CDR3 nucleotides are TGTGCCATCAGGCCCAGCGGAGACGCCTACGAGCAGTACTTC. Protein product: CAIRPSGDAYEQYF.

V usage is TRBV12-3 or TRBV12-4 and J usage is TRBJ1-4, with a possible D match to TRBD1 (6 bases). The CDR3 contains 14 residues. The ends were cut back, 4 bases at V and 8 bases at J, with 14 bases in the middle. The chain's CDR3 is CASSWTKGHEKLFF. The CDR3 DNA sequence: TGTGCCAGCAGTTGGACAAAGGGACACGAAAAACTGTTTTTT.

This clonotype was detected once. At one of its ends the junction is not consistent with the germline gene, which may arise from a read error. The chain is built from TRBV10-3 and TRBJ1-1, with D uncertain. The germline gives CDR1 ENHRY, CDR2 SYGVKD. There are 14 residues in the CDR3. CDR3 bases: TGTGCCATCAGTGAGCGTGATACGAACACTGAAGTTTTCTTT. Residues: CAISERDTNTEVFF.

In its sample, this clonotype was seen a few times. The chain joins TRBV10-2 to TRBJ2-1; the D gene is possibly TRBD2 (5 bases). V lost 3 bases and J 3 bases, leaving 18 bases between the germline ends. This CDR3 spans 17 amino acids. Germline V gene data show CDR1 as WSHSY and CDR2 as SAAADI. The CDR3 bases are TGCGCCAGCAGTGACTCGCTTCGGGCTAGCCACTACAATGAGCAGTTCTTC. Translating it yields CASSDSLRASHYNEQFF.

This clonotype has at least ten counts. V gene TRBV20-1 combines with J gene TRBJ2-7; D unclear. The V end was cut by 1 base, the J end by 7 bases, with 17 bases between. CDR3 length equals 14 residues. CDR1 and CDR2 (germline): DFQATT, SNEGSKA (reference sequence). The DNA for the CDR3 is TGCAGTGCTAGAGTGCCAGGCGTTCGAGGTGAGCAGTACTTC. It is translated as CSARVPGVRGEQYF.

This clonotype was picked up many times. This CDR3 reads CASNTQGGDEKLFF. Written as DNA, the CDR3 is TGTGCCAGCAACACCCAGGGGGGTGATGAAAAACTGTTTTTT. The rearrangement links TRBV6-1 to TRBJ1-4, with 7 positions matching TRBD1. V was pared by 7 bases and J by 6 bases, with 8 bases of the junction left unmatched. This CDR3 spans 14 amino acids. Germline loops: CDR1 MNHNS, CDR2 SASEGT.

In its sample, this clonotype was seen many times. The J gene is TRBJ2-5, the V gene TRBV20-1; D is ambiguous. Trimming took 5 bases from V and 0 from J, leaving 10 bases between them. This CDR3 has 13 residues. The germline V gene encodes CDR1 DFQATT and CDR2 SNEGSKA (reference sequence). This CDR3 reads CSAVHPYQETQYF. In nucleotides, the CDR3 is TGCAGTGCTGTACACCCGTACCAAGAGACCCAGTACTTC.

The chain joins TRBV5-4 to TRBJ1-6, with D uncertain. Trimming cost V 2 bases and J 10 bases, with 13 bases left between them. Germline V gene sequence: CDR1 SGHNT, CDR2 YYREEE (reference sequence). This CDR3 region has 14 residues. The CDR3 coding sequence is TGTGCCAGCAGCTTCCTGACTCCGGGATCACCCCTCCACTTT. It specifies CASSFLTPGSPLHF.

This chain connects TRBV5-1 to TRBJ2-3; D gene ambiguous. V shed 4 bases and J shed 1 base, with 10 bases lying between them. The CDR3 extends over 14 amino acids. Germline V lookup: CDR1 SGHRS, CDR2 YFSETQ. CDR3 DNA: TGCGCCAGCAGCAGACTGCGACGCACAGATACGCAGTATTTT. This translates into CASSRLRRTDTQYF.

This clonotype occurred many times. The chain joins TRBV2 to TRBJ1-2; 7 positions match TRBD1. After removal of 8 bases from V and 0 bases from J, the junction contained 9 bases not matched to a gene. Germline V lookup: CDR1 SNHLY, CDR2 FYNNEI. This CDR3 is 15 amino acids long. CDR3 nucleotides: TGTGCCAGCGGTAGGGACAGTGGAGCTAACTATGGCTACACCTTC. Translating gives CASGRDSGANYGYTF. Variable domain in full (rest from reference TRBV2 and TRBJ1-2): EPEVTQTPSHQVTQMGQEVILRCVPISNHLYFYWYRQILGQKVEFLVSFYNNEISEKSEIFDDQFSVERPDGSNFTLKIRSTKLEDSAMYFCASGRDSGANYGYTFGSGTRLTVV.

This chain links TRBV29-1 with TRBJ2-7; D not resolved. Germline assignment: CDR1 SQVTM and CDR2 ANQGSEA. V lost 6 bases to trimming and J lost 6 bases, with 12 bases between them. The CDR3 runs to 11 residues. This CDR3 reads CSVYDKAEQYF. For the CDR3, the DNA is TGCAGCGTCTACGACAAAGCCGAGCAGTACTTC.

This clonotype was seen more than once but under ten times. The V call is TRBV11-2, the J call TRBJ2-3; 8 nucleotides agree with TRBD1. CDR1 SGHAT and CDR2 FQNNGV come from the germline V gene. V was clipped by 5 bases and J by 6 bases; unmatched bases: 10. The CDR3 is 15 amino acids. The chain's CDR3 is CASSPGTGRGDTQYF. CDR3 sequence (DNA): TGTGCCAGCAGCCCCGGGACAGGACGCGGGGATACGCAGTATTTT.

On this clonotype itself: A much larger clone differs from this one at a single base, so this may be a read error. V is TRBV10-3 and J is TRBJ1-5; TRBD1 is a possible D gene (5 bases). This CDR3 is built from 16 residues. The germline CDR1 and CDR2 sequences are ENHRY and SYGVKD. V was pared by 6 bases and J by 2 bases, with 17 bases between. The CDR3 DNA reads TGTGCCATCAGCCAACGACGGGGGGATGGCAATCAGCCCCAGCATTTT. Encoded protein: CAISQRRGDGNQPQHF.

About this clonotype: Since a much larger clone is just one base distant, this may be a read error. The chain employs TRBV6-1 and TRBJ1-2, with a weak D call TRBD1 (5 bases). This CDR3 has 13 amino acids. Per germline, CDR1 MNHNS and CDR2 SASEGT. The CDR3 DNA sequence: TGTGCCAGCAGTGAACAGGGCGAGTATGGCCACACCTTC. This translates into CASSEQGEYGHTF.

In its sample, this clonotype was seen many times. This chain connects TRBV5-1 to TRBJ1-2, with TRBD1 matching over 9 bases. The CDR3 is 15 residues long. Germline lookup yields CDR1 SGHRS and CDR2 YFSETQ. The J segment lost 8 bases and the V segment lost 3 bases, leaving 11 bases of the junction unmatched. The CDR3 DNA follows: TGCGCCAGCAGCTCGCAAGGACAGGGGATTTTGGGCTACACCTTC. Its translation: CASSSQGQGILGYTF.

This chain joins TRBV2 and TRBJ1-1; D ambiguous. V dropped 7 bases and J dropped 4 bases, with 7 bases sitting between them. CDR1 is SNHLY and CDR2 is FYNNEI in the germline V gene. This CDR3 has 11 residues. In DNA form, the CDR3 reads TGTGCCAGCACCGGGTCCACTGAAGCTTTCTTT. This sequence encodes CASTGSTEAFF.

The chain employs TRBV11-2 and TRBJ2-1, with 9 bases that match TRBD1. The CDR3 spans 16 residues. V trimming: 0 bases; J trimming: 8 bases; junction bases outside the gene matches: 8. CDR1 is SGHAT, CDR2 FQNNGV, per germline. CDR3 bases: TGTGCCAGCAGCTTAGACCACGGGACAGGGTTAGATGAGCAGTTCTTC. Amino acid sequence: CASSLDHGTGLDEQFF.

The CDR3 coding sequence is TGTGCCAGTGGGTGGAGGAATGAGCAGTTCTTC. This encodes CASGWRNEQFF. The rearrangement links TRBV7-2 to TRBJ2-1, with D possibly being TRBD2 (5 bases). Germline V gene lookup returns CDR1 SGHTA and CDR2 FQGNSA. The CDR3 sequence is 11 residues long. V was clipped by 9 bases and J by 7 bases, with 10 bases between them.

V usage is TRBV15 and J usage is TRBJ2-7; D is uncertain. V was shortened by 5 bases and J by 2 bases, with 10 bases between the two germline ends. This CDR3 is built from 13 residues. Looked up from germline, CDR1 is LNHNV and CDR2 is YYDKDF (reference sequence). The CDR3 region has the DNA TGTGCCACCAGCCCCGACATTGCCTACGAGCAGTACTTC. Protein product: CATSPDIAYEQYF.

CDR3 sequence: CANGRTGGSYEQYF. Written as DNA, the CDR3 is TGTGCCAACGGACGGACAGGGGGCTCCTACGAGCAGTACTTC. The V gene is TRBV25-1, the J gene TRBJ2-7; 10 bases are a match to TRBD1. This CDR3 has 14 amino acids. Germline loops: CDR1 MGHDK, CDR2 SYGVNS. Germline trimming cut 10 bases from V and 0 bases from J; bases unmatched to any gene: 6.